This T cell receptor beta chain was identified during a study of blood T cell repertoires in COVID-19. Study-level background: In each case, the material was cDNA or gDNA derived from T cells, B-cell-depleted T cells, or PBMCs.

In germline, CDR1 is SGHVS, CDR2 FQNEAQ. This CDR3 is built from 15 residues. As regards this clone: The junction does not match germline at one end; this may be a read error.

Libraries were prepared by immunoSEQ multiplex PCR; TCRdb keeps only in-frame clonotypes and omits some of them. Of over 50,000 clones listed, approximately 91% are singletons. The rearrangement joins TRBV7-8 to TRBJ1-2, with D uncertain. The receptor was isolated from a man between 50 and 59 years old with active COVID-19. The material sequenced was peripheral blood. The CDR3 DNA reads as TGTGCCAGCAGCCTAGCCCCGGAGAGGAACTATGGCTACACCTTC. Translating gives CASSLAPERNYGYTF.